A single sample gave rise to the 14 T cell receptor beta chains below, sequenced in a study of blood T cell repertoires in COVID-19. Profiled with immunoSEQ multiplex PCR; TCRdb holds only in-frame clones, not every one. The sample has fewer than 450,000 clones; 80% to 95% are singletons. The sample comprised PBMCs or T cells enriched from blood (not recorded which). These receptors were obtained from a man younger than 30 who had recovered from COVID-19.

This sequence joins TRBV10-3 and TRBJ1-1; tentatively, D is TRBD1 (5 bases). The V and J ends lost 0 bases and 4 bases respectively, with 18 bases between them. This CDR3 spans 17 amino acids. The V gene's germline CDR1 is ENHRY and CDR2 SYGVKD. CDR3 nucleotides: TGTGCCATCAGTGAGTCTGCAGCGGGGGTGATAGGCACTGAAGCTTTCTTT. Protein product: CAISESAAGVIGTEAFF.

This chain connects TRBV6-2 or TRBV6-3 to TRBJ1-1; D gene ambiguous. This CDR3 has 13 residues. Germline V gene data show CDR1 as MNHEY and CDR2 as SVGEGT. With 5 bases removed from V and 3 bases from J, the gap between germline ends came to 10 bases. CDR3 nucleotide sequence: TGTGCCAGCAGTCTAAGGAGGGACACTGAAGCTTTCTTT. Protein product: CASSLRRDTEAFF.

CDR3 DNA: TGTGCCAGCAGCCTTAGCGGGAGGTCGAGCACAGATACGCAGTATTTT. This encodes CASSLSGRSSTDTQYF. The chain is built from TRBV7-8 and TRBJ2-3, with TRBD2 identical over 10 bases. Germline lookup yields CDR1 SGHVS and CDR2 FQNEAQ. This CDR3 is built from 16 residues. V was clipped by 5 bases and J by 0 bases; unmatched bases: 5.

The chain links TRBV28 to TRBJ1-6; 8 positions agree with TRBD1. The CDR3 consists of 12 residues. Germline lookup yields CDR1 MDHEN and CDR2 SYDVKM. Trimming took 6 bases from V and 15 from J; bases not matched to a gene: 7. CDR3 amino acids: CASSQGDRGLHF. The CDR3 bases are TGTGCCAGCAGCCAGGGTGACAGGGGCCTCCACTTT.

The chain couples TRBV30 to TRBJ1-5; 9 nucleotides line up with TRBD1. Trimming cost V 2 bases and J 2 bases; bases outside gene matches: 4. The germline CDR1 and CDR2 sequences are GTSNPN and SVGIG (reference sequence). The CDR3 has 15 residues. CDR3 sequence: CAWSPGQGGNQPQHF. The CDR3 DNA reads as TGTGCCTGGAGTCCGGGACAGGGCGGCAATCAGCCCCAGCATTTT.

The rearrangement uses TRBV15 and TRBJ1-5; 7 nucleotides line up with TRBD1. CDR1 LNHNV and CDR2 YYDKDF come from the germline V gene (reference sequence). The CDR3 contains 16 residues. Germline trimming cut 0 bases from V and 0 bases from J; bases unmatched to any gene: 2. The CDR3 DNA reads TGTGCCACCAGCAGAGATGGGGACAGTAGCAATCAGCCCCAGCATTTT. This encodes CATSRDGDSSNQPQHF. Full variable domain (remainder filled in from reference TRBV15 and TRBJ1-5): DAMVIQNPRYQVTQFGKPVTLSCSQTLNHNVMYWYQQKSSQAPKLLFHYYDKDFNNEADTPDNFQSRRPNTSFCFLDIRSPGLGDTAMYLCATSRDGDSSNQPQHFGDGTRLSIL.

J is TRBJ2-1 and V is TRBV28, with D possibly matching TRBD1 (6 bases). V gave up 6 bases and J gave up 4 bases, with 10 bases separating them. The germline gives CDR1 MDHEN, CDR2 SYDVKM. CDR3 length: 13 residues. In DNA form, the CDR3 reads TGTGCCAGCAGGAGGGACACGTACAATGAGCAGTTCTTC. Amino acids: CASRRDTYNEQFF.

The V and J genes are TRBV29-1 and TRBJ1-1; TRBD1 aligns across 8 bases. This CDR3 spans 14 amino acids. CDR1 is SQVTM, CDR2 ANQGSEA, per germline. The V segment lost 6 bases and the J segment 1 base; nucleotides outside the gene matches: 7. The CDR3 DNA reads TGCAGCGTGCCTCGACAGGGGACGAACACTGAAGCTTTCTTT. It yields the protein CSVPRQGTNTEAFF.

The chain recombines TRBV20-1 with TRBJ1-2; D gene uncertain. Germline V gene sequence: CDR1 DFQATT, CDR2 SNEGSKA (reference sequence). V was cut by 4 bases and J by 8 bases, with 11 bases left in between. There are 11 residues in the CDR3. The CDR3 DNA reads TGCAGTGCTACGAGACAAGGAGGCTACACCTTC. This codes for CSATRQGGYTF.

The chain joins TRBV4-2 to TRBJ2-7; TRBD2 matches at 9 bases. The CDR3 contains 18 residues. Unmatched junction bases numbered 13, after V lost 4 bases and J lost 0 bases. CDR1 and CDR2 (germline): LGHNA, YNFKEQ. CDR3 in amino acids: CASSLRAWTSEHSYEQYF. Here the CDR3 DNA reads TGTGCCAGCAGCCTGCGTGCATGGACTAGCGAACACTCCTACGAGCAGTACTTC.

The gene calls are TRBV9 and TRBJ2-5; 7 positions match TRBD2. J gave up 2 bases and V 1 base, and 2 bases lay outside the gene matches. This CDR3 has 14 residues. CDR1 and CDR2 (germline): SGDLS, YYNGEE. In DNA form, the CDR3 reads TGTGCCAGCAGCGTATTCGGGGGGCAAGAGACCCAGTACTTC. It yields the protein CASSVFGGQETQYF.

V and J are TRBV7-9 and TRBJ1-1; the match to TRBD1 covers 8 bases. The CDR3 is 16 residues long. The trim removed 6 bases at V and 3 bases at J, leaving 12 bases unmatched. The germline CDR1 and CDR2 sequences are SEHNR and FQNEAQ (reference sequence). The CDR3 nucleotides are TGTGCCAGCAGGATCGGACAGGGAAGAGGAGACACTGAAGCTTTCTTT. It specifies CASRIGQGRGDTEAFF.

The chain is built from TRBV6-5 and TRBJ1-2, with 9 bases lining up with TRBD1. Germline V lookup: CDR1 MNHEY, CDR2 SVGAGI. Trimming cost V 6 bases and J 8 bases; bases outside gene matches: 7. The CDR3 consists of 13 residues. This CDR3 is CASSRTGEGGYTF. DNA for the CDR3: TGTGCCAGCAGCAGGACAGGGGAAGGCGGCTACACCTTC.

The rearrangement links TRBV7-9 to TRBJ1-3; D remains ambiguous. V was clipped by 1 base and J by 0 bases, with 7 bases between them. CDR1 and CDR2 from the germline V gene are SEHNR and FQNEAQ (reference sequence). This CDR3 region has 15 residues. The CDR3 nucleotides are TGTGCCAGCAGCTTAGTCGGGGACTCTGGAAACACCATATATTTT. Translation gives CASSLVGDSGNTIYF.